This T cell receptor beta chain was captured in a study of CD8+CD57+ T cells in acquired aplastic anemia. This CDR3 is 14 amino acids long. With 4 bases clipped from V and 6 bases from J, the junction kept 8 bases outside the gene matches. CDR1 SGHTA and CDR2 FQGNSA come from the germline V gene. Template material for TCR beta VDJ and CDR3 profiling consisted of genomic DNA. TCRdb re-analysed the reads in MiXCR, keeping a single row per CDR3 protein. The top ten clones hold under 9% of a sample with fewer than 250,000 distinct CDR3 sequences, approximately 45% of them seen once. All sequencing subjects had displayed CD8+CD57+ cell expansion on flow cytometry.

The chain is built from TRBV7-2 and TRBJ2-7; 8 nucleotides align to TRBD2. This receptor was taken from a human donor with aplastic anemia. What was sequenced was sorted CD4+, CD8+, or CD8+CD57+ T cells (not recorded which) from PBMCs. In DNA, the CDR3 is TGTGCCAGCAGCTCCAGCGGGGGCTCCCTCGAGCAGTACTTC. This sequence encodes CASSSSGGSLEQYF. Full variable domain (outside the CDR3, taken from reference TRBV7-2 and TRBJ2-7): GAGVSQSPSNKVTEKGKDVELRCDPISGHTALYWYRQSLGQGLEFLIYFQGNSAPDKSGLPSDRFSAERTGGSVSTLTIQRTQQEDSAVYLCASSSSGGSLEQYFGPGTRLTVT.